Below, 17 T cell receptor beta chains from the same sample are listed, as sequenced in a study of technical replicates of blood from several donors. The data were produced by immunoSEQ multiplex PCR, yet TCRdb's version contains in-frame clones alone and is incomplete. The sample consists of 100,000 or so clones, nearly 96% of them appearing once. The sample comprised T cells isolated from PBMCs. These receptors all come from a human donor in good health.

This sequence joins TRBV5-1 and TRBJ2-3; 11 bases align to TRBD2. Per germline, CDR1 SGHRS and CDR2 YFSETQ. V dropped 0 bases and J dropped 5; count of bases not matched to a gene: 5. The CDR3 has 16 amino acids. In DNA form, the CDR3 reads TGCGCCAGCAGCTTGGAGGTAGCGGGAGGGCTAGATACGCAGTATTTT. It translates to CASSLEVAGGLDTQYF.

The V and J genes are TRBV5-6 and TRBJ2-1; D is unresolved. Germline values: CDR1 SGHDT, CDR2 YYEEEE. V lost 3 bases and J lost 9, with 13 bases in between. The CDR3 is made up of 13 amino acids. The CDR3 spells CASSSRHHSEQFF. CDR3 DNA sequence: TGTGCCAGCAGCTCGAGACATCACAGTGAGCAGTTCTTC. The full variable domain, rest sourced from reference TRBV5-6 and TRBJ2-1, is DAGVTQSPTHLIKTRGQQVTLRCSPKSGHDTVSWYQQALGQGPQFIFQYYEEEERQRGNFPDRFSGHQFPNYSSELNVNALLLGDSALYLCASSSRHHSEQFFGPGTRLTVL.

The V call is TRBV18, the J call TRBJ2-1, with 10 bases that match TRBD1. J was trimmed by 6 bases and V by 7 bases; bases with no gene match: 3. Germline V lookup: CDR1 KGHSH, CDR2 LQKENI. The CDR3 is made up of 13 amino acids. This chain's CDR3 is CASWDRGRNEQFF. The CDR3 coding sequence is TGTGCCAGCTGGGACAGGGGACGCAATGAGCAGTTCTTC. Full variable domain (rest looked up from reference TRBV18 and TRBJ2-1): NAGVMQNPRHLVRRRGQEARLRCSPMKGHSHVYWYRQLPEEGLKFMVYLQKENIIDESGMPKERFSAEFPKEGPSILRIQQVVRGDSAAYFCASWDRGRNEQFFGPGTRLTVL.

The gene calls are TRBV5-4 and TRBJ2-7; the D gene is possibly TRBD2 (7 bases). CDR3 size: 13 residues. V dropped 2 bases and J dropped 9 bases, with 15 bases sitting between them. Germline CDR1 and CDR2: SGHNT and YYREEE (reference sequence). The CDR3 sequence: CASSFGGAPGQYF. The CDR3, as DNA: TGTGCCAGCAGCTTTGGGGGGGCTCCGGGGCAGTACTTC.

V and J are TRBV7-6 and TRBJ2-6; 9 bases agree with TRBD2. The germline CDR1 and CDR2 sequences are SGHVS and FNYEAQ. This CDR3 spans 17 amino acids. V lost 3 bases to trimming and J lost 0 bases; unmatched junction nucleotides: 3. This chain's CDR3 is CASSFSGSGSGANVLTF. The DNA of the CDR3 is TGTGCCAGCAGCTTTAGCGGGAGCGGCTCTGGGGCCAACGTCCTGACTTTC.

The gene calls are TRBV18 and TRBJ1-4; 10 bases line up with TRBD1. The CDR3 runs to 14 residues. Per germline, CDR1 KGHSH and CDR2 LQKENI. V was clipped by 4 bases and J by 5 bases; unmatched bases: 1. CDR3 protein: CASSLDRGNEKLFF. Written as DNA, the CDR3 is TGTGCCAGCTCACTGGACAGGGGGAATGAAAAACTGTTTTTT.

This sequence joins TRBV18 and TRBJ2-7; 10 bases match TRBD1. J was trimmed by 6 bases and V by 5 bases; bases with no gene match: 7. The CDR3 has 14 amino acids. Germline CDR1 KGHSH, CDR2 LQKENI. The CDR3 protein is CASSSTGGEPEQYF. The DNA of the CDR3 is TGTGCCAGCTCATCGACAGGGGGCGAACCCGAGCAGTACTTC.

The chain recombines TRBV5-1 with TRBJ2-7; 7 bases fit TRBD1. Trimming removed 4 bases from V and 4 bases from J; junction bases left unmatched: 8. Germline V gene data show CDR1 as SGHRS and CDR2 as YFSETQ. The CDR3 is made up of 14 amino acids. CDR3 in DNA: TGCGCCAGCAGCAGGACCGGGACAGTATACGAGCAGTACTTC. Translated: CASSRTGTVYEQYF.

The J gene is TRBJ2-1, the V gene TRBV6-1; 10 nucleotides agree with TRBD2. Germline CDR1 reads MNHNS; CDR2 reads SASEGT. Trimming took 1 base from V and 7 from J; bases not matched to a gene: 4. This CDR3 has 15 residues. CDR3 sequence (DNA): TGTGCCAGCAGTGAAGGAGCGGGAGGGCCGAATGAGCAGTTCTTC. Its translation: CASSEGAGGPNEQFF.

This chain connects TRBV18 to TRBJ1-1, with unresolved D. V was clipped by 6 bases and J by 7 bases, with 12 bases between them. Germline CDR1 is KGHSH and CDR2 is LQKENI. The CDR3 covers 12 residues. This chain's CDR3 is CASSAATIEAFF. The CDR3 coding sequence is TGTGCCAGCTCGGCCGCCACAATTGAAGCTTTCTTT. Together with reference TRBV18 and TRBJ1-1, the CDR3 gives the full variable domain: NAGVMQNPRHLVRRRGQEARLRCSPMKGHSHVYWYRQLPEEGLKFMVYLQKENIIDESGMPKERFSAEFPKEGPSILRIQQVVRGDSAAYFCASSAATIEAFFGQGTRLTVV.

This chain links TRBV10-3 with TRBJ2-5, with 9 bases matching TRBD2. The V gene end was trimmed by 8 bases and the J gene end by 4 bases; junction bases not matched to a gene: 11. Germline V gene data show CDR1 as ENHRY and CDR2 as SYGVKD. The CDR3 consists of 15 residues. CDR3 in DNA: TGTGCCATCCAGGCGCGGGAGGGCGGGATAGAGACCCAGTACTTC. As protein: CAIQAREGGIETQYF.

The J gene is TRBJ1-3, the V gene TRBV7-7, with 7 bases fitting TRBD1. CDR1 SSHAT and CDR2 FNYEAQ come from the germline V gene (reference sequence). The CDR3 has 15 residues. V trimming: 5 bases; J trimming: 0 bases; junction bases outside the gene matches: 4. The CDR3, as DNA: TGTGCCAGCAGCCGTGGGACAGACTCTGGAAACACCATATATTTT. Protein: CASSRGTDSGNTIYF.

The chain couples TRBV25-1 to TRBJ2-4, with TRBD1 matching 9 bases. The CDR3 consists of 16 residues. Germline CDR1 reads MGHDK; CDR2 reads SYGVNS. The junction had 4 bases not matched to a gene; V was cut back by 3 bases and J by 1 base. Here the CDR3 DNA reads TGTGCCAGCAGTGACCTACAGGGGGCGGCCAAAAACATTCAGTACTTC. It is translated as CASSDLQGAAKNIQYF.

The chain has TRBV11-3 and TRBJ1-6, with 10 bases identical to TRBD1. The V segment lost 5 bases and the J segment 7 bases; nucleotides outside the gene matches: 5. CDR3 length: 15 residues. Germline CDR1 reads SGHNT; CDR2 reads YENEEA. Here the CDR3 reads CASSDRQGANSPLHF. CDR3 DNA: TGTGCCAGCAGCGACCGACAGGGGGCAAATTCACCCCTCCACTTT. The full variable domain, rest sourced from reference TRBV11-3 and TRBJ1-6, is EAGVVQSPRYKIIEKKQPVAFWCNPISGHNTLYWYLQNLGQGPELLIRYENEEAVDDSQLPKDRFSAERLKGVDSTLKIQPAELGDSAVYLCASSDRQGANSPLHFGNGTRLTVT.

In its sample, this clone was seen once. The chain links TRBV6-1 to TRBJ1-1; D gene uncertain. The V gene lost 0 bases and the J gene lost 1 base, with 9 bases spanning the gap. The CDR3 extends over 15 amino acids. Germline V gene lookup returns CDR1 MNHNS and CDR2 SASEGT. The CDR3 is CASSEAWRKNTEAFF. DNA for the CDR3: TGTGCCAGCAGTGAAGCCTGGCGGAAGAACACTGAAGCTTTCTTT.

This chain's CDR3 is CASSQVSGRSSSYNEQFF. The CDR3 region has the DNA TGCGCCAGCAGCCAAGTAAGCGGGAGATCTAGCTCCTACAATGAGCAGTTCTTC. The V gene is TRBV4-1, the J gene TRBJ2-1, with TRBD2 identical over 8 bases. V shed 1 base and J 0 bases; nucleotides not matched to a gene: 8. This CDR3 contains 18 residues. The germline CDR1 and CDR2 sequences are MGHRA and YSYEKL.

The chain uses TRBV6-1 and TRBJ2-7; 8 bases map to TRBD2. Germline CDR1 and CDR2: MNHNS and SASEGT. This CDR3 contains 14 residues. J was trimmed by 3 bases and V by 6 bases; bases with no gene match: 7. CDR3 bases: TGTGCCAGCAGGCAGCGGGGGATGGTCTACGAGCAGTACTTC. As protein: CASRQRGMVYEQYF.